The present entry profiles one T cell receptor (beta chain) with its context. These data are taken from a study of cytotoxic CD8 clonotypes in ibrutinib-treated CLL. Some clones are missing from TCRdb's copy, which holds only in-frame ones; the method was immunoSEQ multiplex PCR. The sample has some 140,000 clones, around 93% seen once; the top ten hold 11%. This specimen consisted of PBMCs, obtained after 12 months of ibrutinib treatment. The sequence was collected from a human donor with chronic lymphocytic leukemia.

The CDR3 coding sequence is TGTGCCAGCAGCCTGGAGGAGACGGTCGGAGGGACCCAGTACTTC. As protein: CASSLEETVGGTQYF. V gene TRBV7-9 combines with J gene TRBJ2-5; a weak D match, TRBD2 (5 bases). V lost 5 bases and J 7 bases, leaving 20 bases between the germline ends. Germline CDR1 SEHNR, CDR2 FQNEAQ (reference sequence). The CDR3 has 15 residues. Drawing the rest from reference TRBV7-9 and TRBJ2-5, the complete variable domain is DTGVSQNPRHKITKRGQNVTFRCDPISEHNRLYWYRQTLGQGPEFLTYFQNEAQLEKSRLLSDRFSAERPKGSFSTLEIQRTEQGDSAMYLCASSLEETVGGTQYFGPGTRLLVL.